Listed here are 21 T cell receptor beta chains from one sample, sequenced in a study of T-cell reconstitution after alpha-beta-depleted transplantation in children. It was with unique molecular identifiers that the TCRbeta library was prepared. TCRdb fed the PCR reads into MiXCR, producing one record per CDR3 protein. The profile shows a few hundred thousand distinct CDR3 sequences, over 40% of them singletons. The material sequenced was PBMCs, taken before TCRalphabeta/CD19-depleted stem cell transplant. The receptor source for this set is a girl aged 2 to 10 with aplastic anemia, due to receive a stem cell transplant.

CDR3: CASRDRGYNEQFF. CDR3 coding DNA: TGTGCCAGCCGGGACAGGGGCTACAATGAGCAGTTCTTC. The genes are TRBV14 and TRBJ2-1; 10 nucleotides align to TRBD1. The CDR3 length is 13 residues. Trimming cost V 8 bases and J 3 bases; bases outside gene matches: 1. CDR1 is SGHDN and CDR2 is FVKESK in the germline V gene.

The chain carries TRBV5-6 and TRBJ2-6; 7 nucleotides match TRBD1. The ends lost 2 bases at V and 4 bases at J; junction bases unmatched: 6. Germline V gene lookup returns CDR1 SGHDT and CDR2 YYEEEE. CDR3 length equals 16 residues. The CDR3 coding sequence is TGTGCCAGCAGCTTAGGACAGGCTCTAGGGGCCAACGTCCTGACTTTC. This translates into CASSLGQALGANVLTF.

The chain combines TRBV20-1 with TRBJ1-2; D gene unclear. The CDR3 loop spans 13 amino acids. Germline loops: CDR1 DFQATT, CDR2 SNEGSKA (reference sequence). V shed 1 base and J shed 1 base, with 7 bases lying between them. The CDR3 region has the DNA TGCAGTGCTAGAGGAGGGAGTAACTATGGCTACACCTTC. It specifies CSARGGSNYGYTF.

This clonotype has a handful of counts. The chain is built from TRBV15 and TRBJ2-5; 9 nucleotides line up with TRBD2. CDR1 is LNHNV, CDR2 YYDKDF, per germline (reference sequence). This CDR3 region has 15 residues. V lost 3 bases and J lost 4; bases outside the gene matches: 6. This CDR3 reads CATSSQPGLAETQYF. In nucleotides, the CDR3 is TGTGCCACCAGCAGCCAACCGGGACTAGCAGAGACCCAGTACTTC.

The CDR3 loop reads CATSRGGESEQYF. In DNA form, the CDR3 reads TGTGCCACCAGCAGAGGGGGGGAGTCCGAGCAGTACTTC. The chain combines TRBV15 with TRBJ2-7; TRBD2 is a possible D gene (6 bases). The CDR3 has 13 amino acids. The germline V and J ends were trimmed by 1 base and 6 bases, with 10 bases remaining between them. From germline, CDR1 is LNHNV and CDR2 YYDKDF (reference sequence).

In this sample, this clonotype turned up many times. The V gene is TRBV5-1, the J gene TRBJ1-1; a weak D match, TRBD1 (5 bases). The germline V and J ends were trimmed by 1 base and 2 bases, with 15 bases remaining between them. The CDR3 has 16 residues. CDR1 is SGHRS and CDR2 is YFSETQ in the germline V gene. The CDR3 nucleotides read TGCGCCAGCAGCTTGCCGGCGAGGGACCTTAACACTGAAGCTTTCTTT. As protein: CASSLPARDLNTEAFF.

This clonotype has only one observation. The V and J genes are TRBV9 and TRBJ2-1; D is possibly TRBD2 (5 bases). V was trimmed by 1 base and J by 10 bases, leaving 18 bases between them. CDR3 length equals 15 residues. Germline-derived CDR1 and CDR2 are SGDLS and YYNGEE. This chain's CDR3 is CASSVPLTGSGEQFF. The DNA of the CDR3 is TGTGCCAGCAGCGTACCCCTCACCGGGTCGGGGGAGCAGTTCTTC.

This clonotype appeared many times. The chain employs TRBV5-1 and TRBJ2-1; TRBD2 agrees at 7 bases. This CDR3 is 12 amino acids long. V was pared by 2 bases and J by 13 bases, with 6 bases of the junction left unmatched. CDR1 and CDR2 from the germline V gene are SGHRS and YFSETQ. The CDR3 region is CASSFSGLPQFF. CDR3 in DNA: TGCGCCAGCAGCTTCTCGGGACTACCCCAGTTCTTC.

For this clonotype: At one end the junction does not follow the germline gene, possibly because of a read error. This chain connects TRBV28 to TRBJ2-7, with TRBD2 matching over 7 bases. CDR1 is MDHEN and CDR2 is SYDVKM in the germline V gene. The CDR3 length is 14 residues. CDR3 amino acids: CASSLSGNSHEQYF. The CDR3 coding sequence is TGTGCCAGCAGTTTAAGCGGGAACTCCCACGAGCAGTACTTC. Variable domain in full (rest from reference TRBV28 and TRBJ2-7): DVKVTQSSRYLVKRTGEKVFLECVQDMDHENMFWYRQDPGLGLRLIYFSYDVKMKEKGDIPEGYSVSREKKERFSLILESASTNQTSMYLCASSLSGNSHEQYFGPGTRLTVT.

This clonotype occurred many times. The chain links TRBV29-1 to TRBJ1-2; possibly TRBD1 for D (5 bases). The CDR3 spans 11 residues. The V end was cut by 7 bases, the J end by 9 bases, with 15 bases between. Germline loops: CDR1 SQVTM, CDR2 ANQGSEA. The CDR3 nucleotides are TGCAGCGGCGGACACACGGGGAGCTACACCTTC. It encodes CSGGHTGSYTF. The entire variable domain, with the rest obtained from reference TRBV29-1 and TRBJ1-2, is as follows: SAVISQKPSRDICQRGTSLTIQCQVDSQVTMMFWYRQQPGQSLTLIATANQGSEATYESGFVIDKFPISRPNLTFSTLTVSNMSPEDSSIYLCSGGHTGSYTFGSGTRLTVV.

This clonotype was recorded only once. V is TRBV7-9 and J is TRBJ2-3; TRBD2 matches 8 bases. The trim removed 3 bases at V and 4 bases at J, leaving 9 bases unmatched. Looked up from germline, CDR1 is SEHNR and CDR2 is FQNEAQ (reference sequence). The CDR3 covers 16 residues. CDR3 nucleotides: TGTGCCAGCAGCTTCTCGGCGGGAGGAATCCCAGATACGCAGTATTTT. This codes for CASSFSAGGIPDTQYF.

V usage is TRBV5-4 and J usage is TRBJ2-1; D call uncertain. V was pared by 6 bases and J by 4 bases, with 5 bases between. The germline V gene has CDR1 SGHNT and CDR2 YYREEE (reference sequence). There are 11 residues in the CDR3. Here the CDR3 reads CASTAYNEQFF. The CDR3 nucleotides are TGTGCCAGCACCGCTTACAATGAGCAGTTCTTC.

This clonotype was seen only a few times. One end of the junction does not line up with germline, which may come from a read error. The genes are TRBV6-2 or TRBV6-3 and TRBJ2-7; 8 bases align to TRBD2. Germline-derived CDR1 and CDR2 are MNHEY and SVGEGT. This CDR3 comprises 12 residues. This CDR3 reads CASSYVGGGQVF. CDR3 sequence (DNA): TGTGCCAGCAGTTACGTTGGCGGGGGGCAGGTCTTC.

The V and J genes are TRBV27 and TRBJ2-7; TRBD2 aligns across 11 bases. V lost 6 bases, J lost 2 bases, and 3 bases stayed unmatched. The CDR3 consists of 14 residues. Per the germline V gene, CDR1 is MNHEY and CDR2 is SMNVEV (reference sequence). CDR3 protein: CASSWTSGPYEQYF. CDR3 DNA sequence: TGTGCCAGCAGCTGGACTAGCGGGCCCTACGAGCAGTACTTC.

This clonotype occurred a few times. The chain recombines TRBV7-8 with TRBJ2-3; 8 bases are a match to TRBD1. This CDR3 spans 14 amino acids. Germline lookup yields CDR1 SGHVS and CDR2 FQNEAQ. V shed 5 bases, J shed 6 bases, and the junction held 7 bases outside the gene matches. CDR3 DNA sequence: TGTGCCAGCAGCCCCGGGACAGGCGTGGATACGCAGTATTTT. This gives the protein CASSPGTGVDTQYF.

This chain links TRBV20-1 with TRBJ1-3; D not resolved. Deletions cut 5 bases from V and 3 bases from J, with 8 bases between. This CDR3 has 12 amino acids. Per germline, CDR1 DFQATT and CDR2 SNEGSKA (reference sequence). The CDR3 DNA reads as TGCAGTGCTGGAATGGGTGGAAACACCATATATTTT. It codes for CSAGMGGNTIYF.

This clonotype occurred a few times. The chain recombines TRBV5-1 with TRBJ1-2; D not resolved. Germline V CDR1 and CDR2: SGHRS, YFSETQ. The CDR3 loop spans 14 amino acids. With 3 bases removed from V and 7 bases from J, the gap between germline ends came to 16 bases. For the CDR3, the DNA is TGCGCCAGCAGCTCTAGCGGGGAGACTGGTGGCTACACCTTC. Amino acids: CASSSSGETGGYTF.

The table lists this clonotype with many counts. The CDR3 DNA is TGCGCCAGCAAAACCGGGCCTTCTGGAAACACCATATATTTT. This codes for CASKTGPSGNTIYF. The V and J genes are TRBV5-1 and TRBJ1-3, with D unclear. The CDR3 extends over 14 amino acids. The germline gives CDR1 SGHRS, CDR2 YFSETQ. Trimming removed 6 bases from V and 1 base from J, with 11 bases in between.

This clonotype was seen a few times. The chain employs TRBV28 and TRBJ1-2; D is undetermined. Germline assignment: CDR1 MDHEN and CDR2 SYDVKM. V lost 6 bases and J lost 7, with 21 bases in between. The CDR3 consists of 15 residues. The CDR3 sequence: CASRDFRRGRGGYTF. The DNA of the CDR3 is TGTGCCAGCAGAGACTTTAGAAGAGGGCGCGGTGGCTACACCTTC.

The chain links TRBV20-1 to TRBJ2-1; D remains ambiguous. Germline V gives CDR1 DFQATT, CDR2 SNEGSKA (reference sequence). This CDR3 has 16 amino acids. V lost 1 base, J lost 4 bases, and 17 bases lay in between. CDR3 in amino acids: CSARGPLADGYNEQFF. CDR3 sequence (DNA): TGCAGTGCTAGAGGGCCCCTCGCGGACGGTTACAATGAGCAGTTCTTC.

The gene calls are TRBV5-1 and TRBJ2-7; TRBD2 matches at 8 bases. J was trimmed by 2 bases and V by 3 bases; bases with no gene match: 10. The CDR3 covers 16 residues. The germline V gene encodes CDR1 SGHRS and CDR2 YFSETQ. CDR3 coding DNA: TGCGCCAGCAGCTACGGACCGGGACTAGTCCCCTACGAGCAGTACTTC. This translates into CASSYGPGLVPYEQYF.